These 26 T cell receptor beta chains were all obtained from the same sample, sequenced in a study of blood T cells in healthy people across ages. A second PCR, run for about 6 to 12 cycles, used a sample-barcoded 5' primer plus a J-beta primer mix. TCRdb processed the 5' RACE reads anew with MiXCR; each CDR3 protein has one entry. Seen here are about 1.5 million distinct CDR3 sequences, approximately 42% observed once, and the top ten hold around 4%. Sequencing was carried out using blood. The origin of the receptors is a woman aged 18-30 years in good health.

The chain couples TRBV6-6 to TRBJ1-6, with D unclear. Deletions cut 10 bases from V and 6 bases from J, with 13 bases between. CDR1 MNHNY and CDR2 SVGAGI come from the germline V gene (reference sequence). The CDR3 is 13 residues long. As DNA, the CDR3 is TGTGCCATCAGGCGGGAGGGTAATTCACCCCTCCACTTT. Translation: CAIRREGNSPLHF.

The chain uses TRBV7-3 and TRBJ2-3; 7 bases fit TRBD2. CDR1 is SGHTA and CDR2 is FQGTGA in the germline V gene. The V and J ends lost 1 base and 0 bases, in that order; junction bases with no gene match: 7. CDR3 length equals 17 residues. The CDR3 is CASSLNPWRESTDTQYF. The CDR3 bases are TGTGCCAGCAGCTTAAATCCCTGGCGGGAGAGCACAGATACGCAGTATTTT.

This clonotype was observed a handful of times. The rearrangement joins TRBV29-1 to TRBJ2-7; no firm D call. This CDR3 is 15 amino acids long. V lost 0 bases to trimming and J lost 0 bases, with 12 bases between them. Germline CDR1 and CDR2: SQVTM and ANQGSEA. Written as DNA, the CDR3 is TGCAGCGTTGAAGAGCGTCAGGACCTCTCCTACGAGCAGTACTTC. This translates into CSVEERQDLSYEQYF.

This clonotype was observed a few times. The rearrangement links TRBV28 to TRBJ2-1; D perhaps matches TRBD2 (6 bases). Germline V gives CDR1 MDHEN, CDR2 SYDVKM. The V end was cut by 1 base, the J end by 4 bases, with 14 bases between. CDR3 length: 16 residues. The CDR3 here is CASSLYSGEDYNEQFF. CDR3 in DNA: TGTGCCAGCAGTTTATATAGCGGAGAGGATTACAATGAGCAGTTCTTC.

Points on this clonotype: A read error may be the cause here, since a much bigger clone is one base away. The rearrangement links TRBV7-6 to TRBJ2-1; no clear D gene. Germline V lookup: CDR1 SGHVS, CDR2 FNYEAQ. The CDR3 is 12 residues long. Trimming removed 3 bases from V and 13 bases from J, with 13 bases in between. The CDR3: CASSFLEETQFF. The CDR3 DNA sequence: TGTGCCAGCAGCTTTCTCGAAGAGACCCAGTTCTTC.

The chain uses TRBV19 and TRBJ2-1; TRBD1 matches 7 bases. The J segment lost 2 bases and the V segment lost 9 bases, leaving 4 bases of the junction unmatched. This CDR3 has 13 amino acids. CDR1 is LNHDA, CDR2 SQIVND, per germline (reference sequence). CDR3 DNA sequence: TGTGCCAGCGCCGGGACAGCCTACAATGAGCAGTTCTTC. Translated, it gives CASAGTAYNEQFF. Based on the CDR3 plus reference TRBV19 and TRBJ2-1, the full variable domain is DGGITQSPKYLFRKEGQNVTLSCEQNLNHDAMYWYRQDPGQGLRLIYYSQIVNDFQKGDIAEGYSVSREKKESFPLTVTSAQKNPTAFYLCASAGTAYNEQFFGPGTRLTVL.

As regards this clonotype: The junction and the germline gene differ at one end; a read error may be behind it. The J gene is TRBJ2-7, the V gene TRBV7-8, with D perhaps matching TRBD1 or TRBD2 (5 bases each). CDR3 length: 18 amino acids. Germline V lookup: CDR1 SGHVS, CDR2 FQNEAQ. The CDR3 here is CTSSSSKSPGPASGEQYF. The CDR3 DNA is TGTACCAGCAGCTCTAGCAAGAGTCCGGGACCGGCGTCTGGGGAGCAGTACTTC.

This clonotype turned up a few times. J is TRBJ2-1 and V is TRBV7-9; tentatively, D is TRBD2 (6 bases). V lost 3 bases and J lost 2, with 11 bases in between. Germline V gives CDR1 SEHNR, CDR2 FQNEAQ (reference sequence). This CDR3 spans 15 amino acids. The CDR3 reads CASSFTGTAYNEQFF. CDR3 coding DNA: TGTGCCAGCAGCTTCACCGGGACTGCCTACAATGAGCAGTTCTTC. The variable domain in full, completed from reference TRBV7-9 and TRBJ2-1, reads DTGVSQNPRHKITKRGQNVTFRCDPISEHNRLYWYRQTLGQGPEFLTYFQNEAQLEKSRLLSDRFSAERPKGSFSTLEIQRTEQGDSAMYLCASSFTGTAYNEQFFGPGTRLTVL.

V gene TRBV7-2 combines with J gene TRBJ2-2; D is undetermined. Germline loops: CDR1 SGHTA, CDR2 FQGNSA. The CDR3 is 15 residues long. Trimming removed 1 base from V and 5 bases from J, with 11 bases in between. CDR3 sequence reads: CASSLGQRRTGELFF. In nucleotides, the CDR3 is TGTGCCAGCAGCTTAGGCCAGCGTAGGACCGGGGAGCTGTTTTTT.

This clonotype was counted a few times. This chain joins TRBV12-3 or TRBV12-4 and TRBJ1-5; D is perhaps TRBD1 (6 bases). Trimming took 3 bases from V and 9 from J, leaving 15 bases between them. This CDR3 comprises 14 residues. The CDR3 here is CASSLGAAYPPQHF. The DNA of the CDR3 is TGTGCCAGCAGTTTGGGGGCTGCTTACCCGCCCCAGCATTTT.

CDR3: CASSTQGLASHEQYF. Here the CDR3 DNA reads TGTGCCAGCAGCACCCAAGGACTAGCGTCCCACGAGCAGTACTTC. The V and J genes are TRBV13 and TRBJ2-7, with 9 bases fitting TRBD2. The CDR3 totals 15 residues. J was trimmed by 5 bases and V by 5 bases; bases with no gene match: 10. Per germline, CDR1 PRHDT and CDR2 FYEKMQ (reference sequence).

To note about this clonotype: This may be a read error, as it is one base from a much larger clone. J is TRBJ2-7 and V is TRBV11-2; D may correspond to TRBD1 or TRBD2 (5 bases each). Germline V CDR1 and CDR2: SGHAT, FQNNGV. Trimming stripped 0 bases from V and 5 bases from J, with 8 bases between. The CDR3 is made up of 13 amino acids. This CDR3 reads CASSLDRDHEQYF. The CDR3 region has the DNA TGTGCCAGCAGCTTAGATAGGGACCACGAGCAGTACTTC.

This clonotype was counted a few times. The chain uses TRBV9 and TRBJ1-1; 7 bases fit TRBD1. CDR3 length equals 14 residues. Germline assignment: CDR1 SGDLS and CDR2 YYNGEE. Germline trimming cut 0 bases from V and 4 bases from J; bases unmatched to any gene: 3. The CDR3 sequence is CASSVVSGGTEAFF. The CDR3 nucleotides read TGTGCCAGCAGCGTAGTGTCAGGGGGCACTGAAGCTTTCTTT. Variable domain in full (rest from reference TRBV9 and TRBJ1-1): DSGVTQTPKHLITATGQRVTLRCSPRSGDLSVYWYQQSLDQGLQFLIQYYNGEERAKGNILERFSAQQFPDLHSELNLSSLELGDSALYFCASSVVSGGTEAFFGQGTRLTVV.

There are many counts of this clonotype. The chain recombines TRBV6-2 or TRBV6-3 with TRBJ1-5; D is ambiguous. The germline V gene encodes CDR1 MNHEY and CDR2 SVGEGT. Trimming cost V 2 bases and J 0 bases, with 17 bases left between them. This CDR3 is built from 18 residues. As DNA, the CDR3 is TGTGCCAGCAGTTACCAGCCCGACCAGGTCTATAGCAATCAGCCCCAGCATTTT. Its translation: CASSYQPDQVYSNQPQHF.

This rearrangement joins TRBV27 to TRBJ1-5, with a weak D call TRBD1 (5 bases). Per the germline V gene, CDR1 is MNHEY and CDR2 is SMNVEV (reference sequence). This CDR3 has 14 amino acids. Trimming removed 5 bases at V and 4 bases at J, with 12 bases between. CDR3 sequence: CASSGQGRNQPQHF. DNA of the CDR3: TGTGCCAGCAGTGGGCAGGGTCGGAATCAGCCCCAGCATTTT.

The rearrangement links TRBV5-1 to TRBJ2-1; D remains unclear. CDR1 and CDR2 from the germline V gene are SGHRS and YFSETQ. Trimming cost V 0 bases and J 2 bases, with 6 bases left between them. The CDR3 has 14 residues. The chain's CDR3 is CASSLGPTYNEQFF. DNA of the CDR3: TGCGCCAGCAGCTTGGGTCCGACCTACAATGAGCAGTTCTTC.

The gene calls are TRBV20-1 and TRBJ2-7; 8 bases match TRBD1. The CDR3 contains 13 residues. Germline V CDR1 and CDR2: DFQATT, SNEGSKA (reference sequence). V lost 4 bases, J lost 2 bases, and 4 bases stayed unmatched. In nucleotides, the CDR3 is TGCAGTGCTACGGACAGGGAACCCTACGAGCAGTACTTC. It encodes CSATDREPYEQYF.

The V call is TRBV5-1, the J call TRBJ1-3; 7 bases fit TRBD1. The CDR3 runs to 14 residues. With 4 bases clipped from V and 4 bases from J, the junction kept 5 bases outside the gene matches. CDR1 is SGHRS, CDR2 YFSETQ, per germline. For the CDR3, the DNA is TGCGCCAGCAGCCGCCCGGACAGGGGAAACACCATATATTTT. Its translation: CASSRPDRGNTIYF.

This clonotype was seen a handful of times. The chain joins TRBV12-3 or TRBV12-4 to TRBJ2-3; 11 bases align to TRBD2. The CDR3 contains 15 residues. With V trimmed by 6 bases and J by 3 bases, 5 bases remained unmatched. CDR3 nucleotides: TGTGCCAGCAGACCGGGACTAGCGGTTACAGATACGCAGTATTTT. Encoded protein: CASRPGLAVTDTQYF.

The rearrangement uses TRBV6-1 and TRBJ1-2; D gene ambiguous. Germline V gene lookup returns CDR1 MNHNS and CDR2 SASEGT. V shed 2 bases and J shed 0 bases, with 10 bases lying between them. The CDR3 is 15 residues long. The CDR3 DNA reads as TGTGCCAGCAGTGAACTGGGCAGCACTAACTATGGCTACACCTTC. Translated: CASSELGSTNYGYTF.

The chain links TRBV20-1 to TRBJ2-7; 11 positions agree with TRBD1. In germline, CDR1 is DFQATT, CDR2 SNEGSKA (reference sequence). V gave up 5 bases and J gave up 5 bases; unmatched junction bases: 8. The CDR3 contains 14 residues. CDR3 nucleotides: TGCAGTGCTGTCGGGACAGGGGGTCGGAACGAGCAGTACTTC. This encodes CSAVGTGGRNEQYF.

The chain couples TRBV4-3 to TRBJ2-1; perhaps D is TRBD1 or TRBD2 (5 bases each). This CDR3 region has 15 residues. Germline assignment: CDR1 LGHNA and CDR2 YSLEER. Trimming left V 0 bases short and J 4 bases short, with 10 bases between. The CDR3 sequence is CASSQDVGRYNEQFF. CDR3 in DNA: TGCGCCAGCAGCCAAGATGTGGGACGTTACAATGAGCAGTTCTTC.

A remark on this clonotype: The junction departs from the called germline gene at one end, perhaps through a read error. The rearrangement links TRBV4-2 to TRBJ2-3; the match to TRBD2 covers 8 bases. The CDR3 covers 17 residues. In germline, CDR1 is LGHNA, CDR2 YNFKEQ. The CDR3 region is CASSQDRREGNTETQYF. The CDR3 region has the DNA TGTGCCAGCAGCCAAGATCGACGGGAGGGGAACACAGAGACGCAGTATTTT.

CDR3 amino acids: CSARMTGITDTQYF. CDR3 in DNA: TGCAGTGCTAGAATGACGGGGATCACAGATACGCAGTATTTT. This chain links TRBV20-1 with TRBJ2-3; tentative D call: TRBD2 (5 bases). Trimming took 2 bases from V and 2 from J, leaving 11 bases between them. Germline CDR1 is DFQATT and CDR2 is SNEGSKA (reference sequence). There are 14 residues in the CDR3.

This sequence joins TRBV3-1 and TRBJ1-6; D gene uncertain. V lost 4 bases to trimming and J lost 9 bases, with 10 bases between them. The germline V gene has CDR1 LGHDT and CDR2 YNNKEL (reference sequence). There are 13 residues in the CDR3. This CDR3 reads CASSPQISSPLHF. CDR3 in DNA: TGTGCCAGCAGCCCCCAGATTTCTTCACCCCTCCACTTT.

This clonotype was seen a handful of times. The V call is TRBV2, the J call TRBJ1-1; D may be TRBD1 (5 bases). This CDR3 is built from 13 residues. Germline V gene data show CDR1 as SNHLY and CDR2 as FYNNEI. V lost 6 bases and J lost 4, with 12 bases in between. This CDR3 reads CASRVQAGTEAFF. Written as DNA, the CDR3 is TGTGCCAGCAGGGTACAGGCCGGCACTGAAGCTTTCTTT.